The T cell receptor beta chain described here comes from a study of blood T cells in healthy people across ages. Many counts were recorded for this clonotype. With a J-beta primer mix and a sample-barcoded 5' primer, a second PCR ran roughly 6 to 12 cycles. Every molecule of cDNA carried a tag from a template-switch adaptor with 12 random nucleotides. From the 5' RACE reads, TCRdb called clonotypes with MiXCR, one entry per CDR3 protein. The sample carries approximately 830,000 distinct CDR3 sequences, approximately 65% recorded once. V lost 2 bases and J lost 0, with 11 bases in between. There are 15 residues in the CDR3. Germline values: CDR1 MNHEY, CDR2 SVGEGT.

The sequence was collected from a man aged 25 to 45 in good health. This sequence joins TRBV6-2 or TRBV6-3 and TRBJ2-7; no clear D gene. The sequenced sample was blood. The CDR3 loop is CASSYLETYSYEQYF. In DNA, the CDR3 is TGTGCCAGCAGTTACCTAGAGACGTACTCCTACGAGCAGTACTTC.